Each of the 11 T cell receptor beta chains below was sequenced from the same sample in a study of T-cell memory formation after mild COVID-19. TCRdb analysed the 5' RACE reads with MiXCR anew, one entry per CDR3 protein. The repertoire holds about 390,000 distinct CDR3 sequences, with under 25% as singletons. Sequencing was performed on PBMCs or a T cell subset sorted from them (not recorded which). The receptors derive from an adult woman who had mild COVID-19 (a few samples of this study predate the infection). Cell type and time point are not known.

The chain is built from TRBV7-6 and TRBJ2-7; possible D gene TRBD2, 6 bases. The length of the CDR3 is 16 residues. V lost 1 base and J 3 bases, leaving 16 bases between the germline ends. The germline CDR1 and CDR2 sequences are SGHVS and FNYEAQ. The CDR3 loop reads CASSLDGAGRGYEQYF. For the CDR3, the DNA is TGTGCCAGCAGCTTAGATGGGGCCGGGCGGGGCTACGAGCAGTACTTC.

Only a few counts were recorded for this clonotype. The rearrangement uses TRBV7-9 and TRBJ2-1; 11 nucleotides line up with TRBD2. The CDR3 spans 17 residues. Germline loops: CDR1 SEHNR, CDR2 FQNEAQ (reference sequence). After removal of 1 base from V and 9 bases from J, the junction contained 11 bases not matched to a gene. In DNA, the CDR3 is TGTGCCAGCAGCTTAGGAGAAGTCCTAGCGGGGGGTGTTGAGCAGTTCTTC. It specifies CASSLGEVLAGGVEQFF.

The rearrangement joins TRBV7-2 to TRBJ2-1; TRBD1 agrees at 8 bases. Trimming cost V 3 bases and J 7 bases; bases outside gene matches: 8. In germline, CDR1 is SGHTA, CDR2 FQGNSA. This CDR3 is built from 15 residues. This chain's CDR3 is CASSFQGQGVNEQFF. DNA for the CDR3: TGTGCCAGCAGCTTTCAAGGACAGGGAGTAAATGAGCAGTTCTTC. Supplemented by reference TRBV7-2 and TRBJ2-1, the full variable domain reads GAGVSQSPSNKVTEKGKDVELRCDPISGHTALYWYRQSLGQGLEFLIYFQGNSAPDKSGLPSDRFSAERTGGSVSTLTIQRTQQEDSAVYLCASSFQGQGVNEQFFGPGTRLTVL.

The chain carries TRBV29-1 and TRBJ2-1, with D possibly matching TRBD1 (6 bases). This CDR3 spans 15 amino acids. Germline V gene sequence: CDR1 SQVTM, CDR2 ANQGSEA. Trimming removed 6 bases at V and 0 bases at J, with 15 bases between. CDR3 sequence: CSVFPVDSSYNEQFF. The CDR3 DNA sequence: TGCAGCGTGTTCCCGGTGGACAGCTCCTACAATGAGCAGTTCTTC.

As DNA, the CDR3 is TGTGCCAGCAGCGCCCTAGTATGGGGAGAAGCTTTCTTT. Amino acid sequence: CASSALVWGEAFF. This sequence joins TRBV9 and TRBJ1-1, with D uncertain. The CDR3 runs to 13 residues. V gave up 3 bases and J gave up 8 bases, with 14 bases separating them. Germline V lookup: CDR1 SGDLS, CDR2 YYNGEE.

The V gene is TRBV24-1, the J gene TRBJ2-1; tentative D call: TRBD2 (6 bases). V was trimmed by 4 bases and J by 4 bases, leaving 13 bases between them. The germline V gene encodes CDR1 KGHDR and CDR2 SFDVKD. This CDR3 has 15 amino acids. CDR3 bases: TGTGCCACCAGTGACCCGGGAGACTATTACAATGAGCAGTTCTTC. It codes for CATSDPGDYYNEQFF.

The chain couples TRBV12-3 or TRBV12-4 to TRBJ1-1; the match to TRBD1 covers 7 bases. This CDR3 contains 14 residues. The V gene end was trimmed by 6 bases and the J gene end by 9 bases; junction bases not matched to a gene: 13. The CDR3 reads CASRVGTAGSQAFF. The CDR3 bases are TGTGCCAGCAGGGTTGGGACAGCGGGTAGCCAAGCTTTCTTT.

The chain links TRBV11-3 to TRBJ2-7; 8 nucleotides agree with TRBD2. The CDR3 contains 15 residues. V shed 6 bases and J 7 bases; nucleotides not matched to a gene: 14. Germline V gives CDR1 SGHNT, CDR2 YENEEA. DNA for the CDR3: TGTGCCAGCAGTAAATTTTATGGTAGCGGGATGGAGCAGTACTTC. Encoded protein: CASSKFYGSGMEQYF.

This clonotype was detected a few times. The chain recombines TRBV3-1 with TRBJ2-7; tentatively, D is TRBD1 (5 bases). The germline CDR1 and CDR2 sequences are LGHDT and YNNKEL (reference sequence). This CDR3 has 14 amino acids. Trimming removed 4 bases from V and 3 bases from J, with 13 bases in between. The CDR3 sequence is CASSPLTGIYEQYF. The DNA for the CDR3 is TGTGCCAGCAGCCCACTCACAGGAATCTACGAGCAGTACTTC.

This clonotype was found a few times. The chain joins TRBV12-3 or TRBV12-4 to TRBJ2-3, with TRBD2 matching 13 bases. The CDR3 covers 15 residues. V dropped 5 bases and J dropped 5; count of bases not matched to a gene: 4. The CDR3 sequence: CASSLRTSGRDTQYF. The CDR3 coding sequence is TGTGCCAGCAGTCTACGGACTAGCGGGAGAGATACGCAGTATTTT.

Many counts were recorded for this clonotype. The chain combines TRBV12-3 or TRBV12-4 with TRBJ2-5; TRBD1 matches 7 bases. The CDR3 has 14 residues. Unmatched junction bases numbered 3, after V lost 2 bases and J lost 3 bases. CDR3: CASSLSGTEETQYF. The CDR3 DNA is TGTGCCAGCAGTTTAAGTGGGACAGAAGAGACCCAGTACTTC.